This T cell receptor beta chain was sequenced for a study of T cell changes during pregnancy in multiple sclerosis. The repertoire was sequenced with immunoSEQ multiplex PCR; TCRdb's copy has only in-frame clones and lacks some. The repertoire holds about 43,000 clones, with 85% to 90% as singletons. V was cut by 3 bases and J by 2 bases, with 5 bases left in between. CDR1 is MDHEN, CDR2 SYDVKM, per germline. The CDR3 totals 13 residues. The sequence was collected from a female donor in good health, enrolled as a control in a pregnancy study. The chain uses TRBV28 and TRBJ1-5; D unresolved. The sequencing here drew on peripheral blood, taken in the second trimester of pregnancy. The DNA for the CDR3 is TGTGCCAGCAGTTTGCCAGGCAATCAGCCCCAGCATTTT. This gives the protein CASSLPGNQPQHF.